This TCR beta chain was documented in a study of metastatic and nonmetastatic thyroid tumors. This clone has ten or more counts. As yet, its antigen is unknown. General study findings and limits: It was reported that TCR beta diversity was significantly higher in malignant thyroid tumors than benign nodules, in blood and tumor.

Per the authors' pipeline: A distant-metastasis classifier for papillary thyroid cancer was built using CDR3 differences across clinicopathological groups. Using MiXCR, TCRdb reanalyzed the PCR reads. The V and J calls were determined by TCRdb, not by the authors. In the table there are just under 60,000 clones, 15% to 20% of which are singletons. All patients were treatment-naive before thyroid surgery. The TCR was taken from a male donor with papillary thyroid cancer or a benign thyroid nodule (not recorded which). Some clones in this sample may be carry-over from other donors' samples. The sequenced sample consisted of blood.

The CDR3 loop is CSAKGGGVETQYF. The CDR3 bases are TGCAGTGCTAAGGGCGGGGGAGTGGAGACCCAGTACTTC. V usage is TRBV20-1 and J usage is TRBJ2-5; 7 bases match TRBD2. In germline, CDR1 is DFQATT, CDR2 SNEGSKA (reference sequence). V was clipped by 4 bases and J by 5 bases; unmatched bases: 7. This CDR3 spans 13 amino acids.